The rows below give T cell receptor beta chains drawn from one sample of a study of T cell clones after liver transplantation. Data came from immunoSEQ multiplex PCR; TCRdb stores just in-frame clones and leaves some out. The sample lists 65,000 to 90,000 clones, roughly nine tenths occurring once. The starting material was CD4+ T cells from blood, obtained before liver transplant. The source of these receptors is a human donor who received a liver transplant. CDR3s include the opening cysteine and the closing phenylalanine or tryptophan. A D gene is named only where the DNA matches it firmly. Clone size is given for some rows only: seen once, a few or many times, or a class if the clone is expanded.

j_call clone_size d_call v_call cdr3_aa cdr3_nt
TRBJ1-5 - - TRBV7-9 CASSPTGPWEPQHF TGTGCCAGCAGCCCGACAGGTCCTTGGGAGCCCCAGCATTTT
TRBJ2-7 - TRBD2 TRBV5-4 CASSLGGLAGNYEQYF TGTGCCAGCAGCTTGGGTGGACTAGCGGGAAACTACGAGCAGTACTTC
TRBJ2-1 - TRBD1 TRBV7-6 CASSTVTGSNEQFF TGTGCCAGCAGCACCGTGACAGGGTCCAATGAGCAGTTCTTC
TRBJ1-1 - - TRBV7-3 CASSLNAASNTEAFF TGTGCCAGCAGCTTAAATGCGGCCTCGAACACTGAAGCTTTCTTT
TRBJ2-3 - - TRBV29-1 CSVWTGDSGRPLWHF TGCAGCGTTTGGACAGGGGATAGCGGGAGGCCACTCTGGCATTTT
TRBJ1-1 - - TRBV27 CASKRQPNTEAFF TGTGCCAGCAAACGGCAGCCGAACACTGAAGCTTTCTTT
TRBJ2-7 - TRBD1 TRBV6-6 CASSRGGTGAYEQYF TGTGCCAGCAGCCGCGGTGGGACAGGGGCCTACGAGCAGTACTTC
TRBJ1-2 - - TRBV13 CASSLDRGRGGYTF TGTGCCAGCAGCTTAGATCGGGGAAGAGGAGGCTACACCTTC
TRBJ1-1 - - TRBV5-4 CASSLGTTYTEAFF TGTGCCAGCAGCTTGGGGACGACCTACACTGAAGCTTTCTTT
TRBJ2-1 - - TRBV30 CACNNPGLNNEQFF TGTGCCTGCAACAACCCAGGTTTAAACAATGAGCAGTTCTTC
TRBJ1-4 - TRBD1 TRBV25-1 CASSAPGGILFF TGTGCCAGCAGTGCTCCAGGGGGCATACTGTTTTTT
TRBJ2-7 - TRBD2 TRBV10-3 CAISPGTSAYEQYF TGTGCCATCAGCCCCGGGACTAGCGCTTACGAGCAGTACTTC
TRBJ1-5 - TRBD1 TRBV12-5 CASGLGTGGVGGNQPQHF TGTGCTAGTGGTTTAGGGACAGGGGGCGTCGGTGGCAATCAGCCCCAGCATTTT
TRBJ1-2 - - TRBV1 CTSSQDRQDLNYGYTF TGCACCAGCAGCCAAGATAGGCAGGACCTTAACTATGGCTACACCTTC
TRBJ2-5 once TRBD2 TRBV5-5 CASSPRLAGGLQETQYF TGTGCCAGCAGCCCCAGACTAGCGGGAGGGCTACAAGAGACCCAGTACTTC
TRBJ2-7 - - TRBV28 CASSLTPYEQYF TGTGCCAGCAGTTTAACACCCTACGAGCAGTACTTC
TRBJ1-1 once - TRBV2 CASSGATEAFF TGTGCCAGCTCCGGGGCCACTGAAGCTTTCTTT
TRBJ2-7 - TRBD1 TRBV5-1 CASSTGQGYEQYF TGCGCCAGCAGCACCGGACAGGGCTACGAGCAGTACTTC
TRBJ2-2 - - TRBV7-7 CASSLGARTGELFF TGTGCCAGCAGCTTAGGGGCGCGAACCGGGGAGCTGTTTTTT
TRBJ2-1 - - TRBV5-1 CASSSMGAEYNEQFF TGCGCCAGCAGCTCCATGGGAGCGGAGTACAATGAGCAGTTCTTC
TRBJ2-1 - - TRBV5-1 CASSLGLANEQFF TGCGCCAGCAGCTTGGGGCTAGCCAATGAGCAGTTCTTC
TRBJ2-1 - TRBD2 TRBV2 CASSEAGAGTLNEQFF TGTGCCAGCAGTGAAGCGGGAGCGGGAACACTGAATGAGCAGTTCTTC
TRBJ2-1 - TRBD1 TRBV11-2 CASSLDFDRVDEQFF TGTGCCAGCAGCTTGGACTTTGACAGGGTGGATGAGCAGTTCTTC
TRBJ2-1 - TRBD2 TRBV27 CASSFLAAYNEQFF TGTGCCAGCAGTTTTCTAGCGGCTTACAATGAGCAGTTCTTC
TRBJ2-7 few TRBD1 TRBV7-2 CASSSTLGQGVKEQYF TGTGCCAGCAGCTCCACCCTCGGACAGGGGGTCAAGGAGCAGTACTTC
TRBJ2-7 - - TRBV15 CATSREEFYEQYF TGTGCCACCAGCAGAGAAGAATTTTACGAGCAGTACTTC
TRBJ2-7 - TRBD1 TRBV5-5 CASSLETGSRREQYF TGTGCCAGCAGCTTAGAGACAGGGTCCCGCCGGGAGCAGTACTTC
TRBJ2-1 - TRBD2 TRBV19 CASSIGGTSGLPGHNEQFF TGTGCCAGTAGTATAGGAGGGACTAGCGGCCTCCCGGGCCACAATGAGCAGTTCTTC
TRBJ1-1 - - TRBV29-1 CSVSEGMNTEAFF TGCAGCGTTTCGGAGGGGATGAACACTGAAGCTTTCTTT
TRBJ2-7 - TRBD1 TRBV29-1 CSVTGLYEQYF TGCAGCGTGACAGGGCTCTACGAGCAGTACTTC
TRBJ1-3 once - TRBV15 CATSRERDWSSGNTIYF TGTGCCACCAGCAGAGAACGGGACTGGAGCTCTGGAAACACCATATATTTT
TRBJ1-2 - TRBD1 TRBV2 CASSTGGQGRGYTF TGTGCCAGCAGCACCGGAGGACAGGGGAGAGGCTACACCTTC
TRBJ2-2 - - TRBV6-1 CASSDRVSRVDGELFF TGTGCCAGCAGTGACAGGGTCTCGCGGGTAGACGGGGAGCTGTTTTTT
TRBJ2-1 few TRBD1 TRBV5-1 CASSTLSGQGNNEQFF TGCGCCAGCAGCACGCTAAGCGGACAGGGAAACAATGAGCAGTTCTTC
TRBJ2-7 - - TRBV6-4 CASSDSGGVEVEQYF TGTGCCAGCAGTGACTCCGGGGGAGTAGAGGTCGAGCAGTACTTC
TRBJ1-1 - - TRBV9 CASSFGESEAFF TGTGCCAGCAGCTTCGGGGAGTCGGAAGCTTTCTTT
TRBJ2-3 - - TRBV6-6 CASSPLGNTDTQYF TGTGCCAGCAGCCCCCTAGGCAACACAGATACGCAGTATTTT
TRBJ1-1 - - TRBV9 CASSVGGMNTEAFF TGTGCCAGCAGCGTGGGAGGGATGAACACTGAAGCTTTCTTT
TRBJ2-1 - - TRBV18 CASSPSSGDQFF TGTGCCAGCTCACCCTCCAGCGGTGATCAGTTCTTC
TRBJ2-1 - TRBD2 TRBV6-6 CASSSPTSGRGNEQFF TGTGCCAGCAGTTCGCCGACTAGCGGGAGGGGGAATGAGCAGTTCTTC
TRBJ1-1 - TRBD1 TRBV9 CASSVVPGGAEAFF TGTGCCAGCAGCGTTGTTCCAGGGGGCGCTGAAGCTTTCTTT
TRBJ2-2 - TRBD2 TRBV5-1 CASSGKLAEGGELFF TGCGCCAGCAGCGGGAAACTAGCGGAAGGCGGGGAGCTGTTTTTT
TRBJ1-5 - TRBD1 TRBV2 CASSGQGNNQPQHF TGTGCCAGCAGTGGACAGGGTAACAATCAGCCCCAGCATTTT
TRBJ2-5 - - TRBV6-5 CASSPPGGGTETQYF TGTGCCAGCAGCCCCCCTGGGGGCGGCACTGAGACCCAGTACTTC
TRBJ2-2 - - TRBV11-3 CASSLELGGELFF TGTGCCAGCAGCTTAGAGCTCGGCGGGGAGCTGTTTTTT
TRBJ2-3 once - TRBV7-2 CASSEARVDTQYF TGTGCCAGCAGCGAAGCGCGGGTGGATACGCAGTATTTT
TRBJ1-1 once - TRBV5-1 CASSLNGEFEAFF TGCGCCAGCAGCTTGAACGGAGAATTTGAAGCTTTCTTT
TRBJ1-4 - TRBD1 TRBV2 CASRDGTANEKLFF TGTGCCAGCAGAGACGGGACAGCTAATGAAAAACTGTTTTTT
TRBJ2-5 - TRBD2 TRBV14 CASSRGTSGRSETQYF TGTGCCAGCAGCCGGGGGACTAGCGGGAGAAGTGAGACCCAGTACTTC
TRBJ2-7 once - TRBV29-1 CSVFGIGGAAEQYF TGCAGCGTTTTCGGCATAGGTGGCGCCGCCGAGCAGTACTTC
TRBJ2-3 - - TRBV28 CASSLTGSYTDTQYF TGTGCCAGCAGTTTAACCGGCTCTTACACAGATACGCAGTATTTT
TRBJ2-5 - - TRBV29-1 CSVGTGFEETQYF TGCAGCGTTGGAACAGGCTTCGAGGAGACCCAGTACTTC
TRBJ2-1 - - TRBV6-1 CASDRGTYNEQFF TGTGCCAGCGATCGCGGGACCTACAATGAGCAGTTCTTC
TRBJ2-2 - TRBD1 TRBV7-6 CASSLTGQGAGELFF TGTGCCAGCAGCTTAACCGGACAGGGGGCCGGGGAGCTGTTTTTT